The 10 T cell receptor beta chains below come from one sample, sequenced in a study of T cells in Graves' hyperthyroidism and ophthalmopathy. RNA transcripts were the template for amplifying TCR beta CDR3 regions. The HTBI primer set drove a first-round RT-PCR of the TCR CDR3. TCRdb redid the calling of the multiplex PCR reads with MiXCR, one entry per CDR3 protein. This repertoire shows about 510,000 distinct CDR3 sequences, 40% to 50% found once; its top ten account for about two fifths. Sequenced input: peripheral blood or thyroid tissue (not recorded which). The receptors shown here come from an adult woman with Graves' disease, either hyperthyroidism or ophthalmopathy (not recorded which).

This chain connects TRBV7-2 to TRBJ2-5; no clear D. Germline V CDR1 and CDR2: SGHTA, FQGNSA. Trimming took off 5 bases at V and 0 bases at J, with 13 bases between the two ends. The CDR3 extends over 15 amino acids. The CDR3: CASSRTATDQETQYF. The CDR3 DNA sequence: TGTGCCAGCAGCAGAACAGCGACGGACCAAGAGACCCAGTACTTC.

This clonotype occurred many times. The CDR3 coding sequence is TGTGCCAGCCGTCGGGGGGATATGAACACTGAAGCTTTCTTT. Translation gives CASRRGDMNTEAFF. The chain has TRBV7-9 and TRBJ1-1; TRBD1 is a possible D gene (5 bases). Germline V gene sequence: CDR1 SEHNR, CDR2 FQNEAQ (reference sequence). The CDR3 is made up of 14 amino acids. V was trimmed by 8 bases and J by 0 bases, leaving 13 bases between them.

To note about this clonotype: This may be a read error, as it is one base from a much larger clone. The chain links TRBV29-1 to TRBJ2-7, with TRBD2 identical over 9 bases. This CDR3 spans 16 amino acids. Germline lookup yields CDR1 SQVTM and CDR2 ANQGSEA. CDR3 in amino acids: CSAKGASGTPLYEQYF. CDR3 DNA sequence: TGCAGTGCCAAAGGGGCTAGCGGGACCCCCCTCTACGAGCAGTACTTC.

This rearrangement joins TRBV7-4 to TRBJ2-3; 7 bases fit TRBD1. The CDR3 sequence is 17 residues long. J gave up 2 bases and V 4 bases, and 12 bases lay outside the gene matches. Germline CDR1 is SGHVT and CDR2 is SQSDAQ. CDR3 coding DNA: TGTGCCAGCAGCTCCCACACCGACAGGGACATCACAGATACGCAGTATTTT. Protein sequence: CASSSHTDRDITDTQYF.

Comment on this clonotype: The germline gene is not matched at one end of the junction; a read error may be the cause. The gene calls are TRBV11-2 and TRBJ1-1; D not certain. The CDR3 spans 13 residues. Germline values: CDR1 SGHAT, CDR2 FQNNGV. In DNA form, the CDR3 reads TGTGTCAGCAGCTTAGGGAAGCTCACTGAAGCTTTCTTT. Translation: CVSSLGKLTEAFF.

This rearrangement joins TRBV5-4 to TRBJ2-7, with TRBD1 as a possible D gene (5 bases). CDR3 length: 14 residues. In germline, CDR1 is SGHNT, CDR2 YYREEE (reference sequence). Trimming cost V 5 bases and J 1 base, with 13 bases left between them. The CDR3 region is CASSRQGFSYEQYF. The CDR3 nucleotides are TGTGCCAGCAGTCGCCAGGGTTTTTCCTACGAGCAGTACTTC.

The table lists this clonotype with a few counts. This is likely a read error, given that the CDR3 carries no conserved phenylalanine or tryptophan at its end. The rearrangement links TRBV7-9 to TRBJ1-4; TRBD1 agrees at 7 bases. CDR3 length: 15 amino acids. V was clipped by 0 bases and J by 7 bases; unmatched bases: 5. From germline, CDR1 is SEHNR and CDR2 FQNEAQ (reference sequence). The CDR3 DNA is TGTGCCAGCAGCTTAGCTTACAGGGGACGTGAAAAACTGTTTTCT. Encoded protein: CASSLAYRGREKLFS.

The chain joins TRBV28 to TRBJ1-2; D is uncertain. Germline lookup yields CDR1 MDHEN and CDR2 SYDVKM. The CDR3 is 12 residues long. V was cut by 7 bases and J by 2 bases, with 8 bases left in between. CDR3 in amino acids: CASNNQNYGYTF. In DNA, the CDR3 is TGTGCCAGCAACAATCAAAACTATGGCTACACCTTC.

This clonotype was detected ten times or more. The rearrangement joins TRBV7-9 to TRBJ2-7, with 11 bases identical to TRBD2. Germline CDR1 and CDR2: SEHNR and FQNEAQ (reference sequence). The CDR3 sequence is 15 residues long. V lost 4 bases to trimming and J lost 1 base; unmatched junction nucleotides: 3. The CDR3 is CASSSSGRQSYEQYF. CDR3 coding DNA: TGTGCCAGCAGCTCTAGCGGGAGGCAGTCCTACGAGCAGTACTTC.

This chain joins TRBV7-6 and TRBJ2-5; D not certain. V was clipped by 0 bases and J by 5 bases, with 19 bases between them. CDR3 length equals 17 residues. CDR1 and CDR2 (germline): SGHVS, FNYEAQ. The CDR3 coding sequence is TGTGCCAGCAGCTTAGCCACCAGGCTCGGTGAATTGGAGACCCAGTACTTC. It codes for CASSLATRLGELETQYF.